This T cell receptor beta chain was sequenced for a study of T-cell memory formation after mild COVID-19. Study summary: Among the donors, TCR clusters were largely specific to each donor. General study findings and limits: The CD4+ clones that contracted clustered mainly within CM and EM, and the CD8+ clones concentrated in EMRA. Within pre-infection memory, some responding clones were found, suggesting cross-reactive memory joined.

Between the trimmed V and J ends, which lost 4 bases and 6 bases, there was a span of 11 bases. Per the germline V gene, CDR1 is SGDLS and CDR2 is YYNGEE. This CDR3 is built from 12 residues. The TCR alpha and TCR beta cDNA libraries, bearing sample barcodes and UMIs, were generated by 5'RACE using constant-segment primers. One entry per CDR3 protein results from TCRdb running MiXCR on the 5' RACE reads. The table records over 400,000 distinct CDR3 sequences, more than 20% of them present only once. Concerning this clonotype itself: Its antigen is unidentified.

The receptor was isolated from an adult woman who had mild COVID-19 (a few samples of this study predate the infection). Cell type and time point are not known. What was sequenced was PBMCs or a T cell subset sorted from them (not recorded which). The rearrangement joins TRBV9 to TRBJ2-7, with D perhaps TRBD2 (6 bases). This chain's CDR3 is CASSPGTREQYF. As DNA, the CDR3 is TGTGCCAGCAGCCCAGGGACTCGCGAGCAGTACTTC.